This TCR beta chain was captured by sequencing in a study of response to subunit inactivated influenza vaccine. V gave up 6 bases and J gave up 0 bases, with 18 bases separating them. CDR3 length: 16 residues. The germline gives CDR1 MNHEY, CDR2 SVGEGT. TCRdb re-called the RT-PCR reads through MiXCR, storing one row per CDR3 protein. Of about 520,000 distinct CDR3 sequences in the sample, approximately 7.3% were seen once. This clonotype has a count of ten or more. Its antigen is undetermined. Study-wide points: Seasonal influenza vaccination, on each occasion, was suggested by the authors to recruit few new T cells.

The sequencing here drew on PBMCs from blood, taken less than 30 months after vaccination. The rearrangement joins TRBV6-2 or TRBV6-3 to TRBJ2-7; a weak D match, TRBD1 (6 bases). The sequence was obtained from a man in his fifties or sixties who received an inactivated influenza vaccine. The CDR3 loop reads CASSNGQLASSYEQYF. CDR3 DNA sequence: TGTGCCAGCAGCAACGGACAGCTTGCTAGCTCCTACGAGCAGTACTTC.